This is a list of T cell receptor beta chains from one sample in a study of T cells in Graves' hyperthyroidism and ophthalmopathy. Via MiXCR, TCRdb re-called the multiplex PCR reads, giving one row per CDR3 protein. Among some 300,000 distinct CDR3 sequences listed, approximately 14% were seen once. Source material: blood. These receptors all come from a woman aged 35 to 49 with Graves' hyperthyroidism. CDR3s include the opening cysteine and the closing phenylalanine or tryptophan. Each record gives: D gene, clone size, V gene, J gene, CDR3 length, CDR3 DNA, CDR3 protein. The D gene is left open where the match is weak. Clone size, where shown, is once, few, many, or a class for clones that have expanded.

TRBD2	few	TRBV5-1	TRBJ2-7	16	TGCGCCAGCAGACGGGGACTAGCGGGAACGGGCTACGAGCAGTACTTC	CASRRGLAGTGYEQYF
-	many	TRBV11-3	TRBJ1-2	13	TGTGCCAGCAGCCCCCAGGGGCGCGGTGGCTACACCTTC	CASSPQGRGGYTF
-	many	TRBV12-3/TRBV12-4	TRBJ2-2	14	TGTGCCAGCGATATGTCAGGGCTCGCCGGGGAGCTGTTTTTT	CASDMSGLAGELFF
-	many	TRBV6-5	TRBJ2-5	12	TGTGCCAGCAGTTACAGGGGAGAGACCCAGTACTTC	CASSYRGETQYF
TRBD1	many	TRBV7-6	TRBJ1-3	14	TGTGCCAGCAGCCCATCCGGGACAGGGGACACCATATATTTT	CASSPSGTGDTIYF
TRBD1	many	TRBV6-1	TRBJ1-4	15	TGTGCCAGCAGTGGTCGGATAACAGGGGATGAAAAACTGTTTTTT	CASSGRITGDEKLFF
TRBD1	many	TRBV6-1	TRBJ1-6	17	TGTGCCAGCAGTGCCGACAGGGGTAGCTCCTATAATTCACCCCTCCACTTT	CASSADRGSSYNSPLHF
TRBD2	many	TRBV28	TRBJ2-4	18	TGTGCCAGCAGCCCAGGGACTAGCGGGAGAGGGAACAAAAACATTCAGTACTTC	CASSPGTSGRGNKNIQYF
TRBD2	few	TRBV20-1	TRBJ2-2	16	TGCAGTGCTAGGGTCTCCGGGACTACTAACACCGGGGAGCTGTTTTTT	CSARVSGTTNTGELFF
-	many	TRBV15	TRBJ1-3	13	TGTGCCACCAGCACCGATACTGGAAACACCATATATTTT	CATSTDTGNTIYF
-	many	TRBV20-1	TRBJ1-6	15	TGCAGTGCTAGAGATAGGAGGCAGGGAGATTCACCCCTCCACTTT	CSARDRRQGDSPLHF
-	-	TRBV5-1	TRBJ1-3	16	TGCGCCAGCAGCTTGGGGGCACGGATCTCTGGAAACACCATATATTTT	CASSLGARISGNTIYF
TRBD1	-	TRBV11-2	TRBJ2-7	16	TGTGCCAGCACCTCCCCCTCCGGACAGGGGACCTACGAGCAGTACTTC	CASTSPSGQGTYEQYF
TRBD1	many	TRBV28	TRBJ2-7	14	TGTGCCAGTGAAAGGGGGACAGGGGGCAACGAGCAGTACTTC	CASERGTGGNEQYF
-	many	TRBV28	TRBJ2-5	18	TGTGCCAGCAGGGGGCCGTCTCCTTACCAGGCCACGGGGACGACCCAGTACTTC	CASRGPSPYQATGTTQYF
-	few	TRBV5-1	TRBJ2-3	15	TGCGCCAGCAGCTTGGGACCTACGAGCACAGATACGCAGTATTTT	CASSLGPTSTDTQYF
-	many	TRBV20-1	TRBJ1-1	13	TGCAGTGCTAGTCGCCAGAGGAACACTGAAGCTTTCTTT	CSASRQRNTEAFF